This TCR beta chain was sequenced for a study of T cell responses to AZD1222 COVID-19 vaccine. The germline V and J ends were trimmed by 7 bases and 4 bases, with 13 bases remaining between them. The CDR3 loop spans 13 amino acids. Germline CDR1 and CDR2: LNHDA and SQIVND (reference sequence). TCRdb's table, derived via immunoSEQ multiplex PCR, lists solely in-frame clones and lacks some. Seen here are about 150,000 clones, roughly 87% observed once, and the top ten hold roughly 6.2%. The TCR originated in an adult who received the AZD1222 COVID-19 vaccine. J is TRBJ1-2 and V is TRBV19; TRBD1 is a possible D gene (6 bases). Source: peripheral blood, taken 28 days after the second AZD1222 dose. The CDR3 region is CASNPGVAYGYTF. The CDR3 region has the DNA TGTGCCAGTAACCCAGGGGTGGCCTATGGCTACACCTTC. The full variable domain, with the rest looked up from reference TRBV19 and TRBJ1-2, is DGGITQSPKYLFRKEGQNVTLSCEQNLNHDAMYWYRQDPGQGLRLIYYSQIVNDFQKGDIAEGYSVSREKKESFPLTVTSAQKNPTAFYLCASNPGVAYGYTFGSGTRLTVV.